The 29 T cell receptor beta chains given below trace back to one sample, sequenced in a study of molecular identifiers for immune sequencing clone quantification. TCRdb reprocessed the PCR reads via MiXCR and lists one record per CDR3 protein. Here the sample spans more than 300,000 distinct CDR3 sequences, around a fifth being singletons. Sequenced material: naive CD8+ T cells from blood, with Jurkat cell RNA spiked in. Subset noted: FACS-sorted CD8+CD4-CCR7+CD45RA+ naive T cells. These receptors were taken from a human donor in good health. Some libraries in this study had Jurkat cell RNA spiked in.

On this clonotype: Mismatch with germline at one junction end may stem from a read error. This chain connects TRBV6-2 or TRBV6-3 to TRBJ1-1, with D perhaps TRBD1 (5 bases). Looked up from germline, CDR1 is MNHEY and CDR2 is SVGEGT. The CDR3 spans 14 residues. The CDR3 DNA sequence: TGTGCCAGCAGCTACGGGGCCCGAGGGACTGAAGCTTTCTTC. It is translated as CASSYGARGTEAFF.

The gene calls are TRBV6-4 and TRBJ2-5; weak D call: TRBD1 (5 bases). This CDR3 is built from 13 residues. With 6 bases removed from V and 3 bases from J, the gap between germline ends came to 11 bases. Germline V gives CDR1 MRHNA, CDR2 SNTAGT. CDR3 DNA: TGTGCCAGCAGCGAAAGGGGAAAAGAGACCCAGTACTTC. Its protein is CASSERGKETQYF.

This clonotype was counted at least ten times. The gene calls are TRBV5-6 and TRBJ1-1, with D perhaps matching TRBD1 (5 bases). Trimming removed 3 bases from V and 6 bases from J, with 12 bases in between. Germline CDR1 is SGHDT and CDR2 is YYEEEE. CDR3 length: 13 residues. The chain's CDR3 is CASSWWGGAEAFF. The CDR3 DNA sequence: TGTGCCAGCAGCTGGTGGGGGGGGGCTGAAGCTTTCTTT.

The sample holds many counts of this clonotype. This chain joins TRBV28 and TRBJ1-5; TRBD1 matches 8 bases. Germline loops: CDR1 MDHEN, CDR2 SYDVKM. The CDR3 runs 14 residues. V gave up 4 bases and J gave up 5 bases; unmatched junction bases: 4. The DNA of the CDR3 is TGTGCCAGCAGTTACGCAGGGGGCCATCAGCCCCAGCATTTT. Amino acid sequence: CASSYAGGHQPQHF.

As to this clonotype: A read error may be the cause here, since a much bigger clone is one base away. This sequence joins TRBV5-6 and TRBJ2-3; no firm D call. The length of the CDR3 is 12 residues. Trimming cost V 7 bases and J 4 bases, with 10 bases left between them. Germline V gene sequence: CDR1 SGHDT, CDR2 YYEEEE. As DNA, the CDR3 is TGTGCCAGCGGCTACGTCCCAGATACGCAGTATTTT. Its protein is CASGYVPDTQYF.

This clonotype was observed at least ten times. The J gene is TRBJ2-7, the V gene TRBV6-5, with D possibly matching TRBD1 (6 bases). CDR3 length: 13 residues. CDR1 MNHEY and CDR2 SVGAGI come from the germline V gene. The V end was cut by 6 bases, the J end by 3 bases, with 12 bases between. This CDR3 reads CASRSGVGYEQYF. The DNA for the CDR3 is TGTGCCAGCAGATCAGGGGTAGGCTACGAGCAGTACTTC.

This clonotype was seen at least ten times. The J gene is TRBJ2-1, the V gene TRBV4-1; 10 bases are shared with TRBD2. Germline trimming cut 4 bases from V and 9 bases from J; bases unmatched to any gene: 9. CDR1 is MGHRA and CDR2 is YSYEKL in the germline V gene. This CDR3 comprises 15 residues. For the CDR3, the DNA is TGCGCCAGCAGCCCAATAGCGGGGGGCTACCCTGAGCAGTTCTTC. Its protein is CASSPIAGGYPEQFF.

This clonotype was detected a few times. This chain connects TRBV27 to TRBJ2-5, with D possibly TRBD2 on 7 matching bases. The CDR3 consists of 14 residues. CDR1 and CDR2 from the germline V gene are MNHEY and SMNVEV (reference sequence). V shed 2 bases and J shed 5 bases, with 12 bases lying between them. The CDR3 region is CASSLHKGGETQYF. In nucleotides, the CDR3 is TGTGCCAGCAGTTTACACAAGGGGGGGGAGACCCAGTACTTC.

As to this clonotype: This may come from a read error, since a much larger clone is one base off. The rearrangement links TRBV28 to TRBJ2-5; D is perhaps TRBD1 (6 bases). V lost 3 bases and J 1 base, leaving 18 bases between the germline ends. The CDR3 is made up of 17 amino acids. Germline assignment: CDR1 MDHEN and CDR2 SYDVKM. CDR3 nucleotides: TGTGCCAGCAGTTTGCGTGGTCCCGGGACATCCCAAGAGACCCAGTACTTC. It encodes CASSLRGPGTSQETQYF.

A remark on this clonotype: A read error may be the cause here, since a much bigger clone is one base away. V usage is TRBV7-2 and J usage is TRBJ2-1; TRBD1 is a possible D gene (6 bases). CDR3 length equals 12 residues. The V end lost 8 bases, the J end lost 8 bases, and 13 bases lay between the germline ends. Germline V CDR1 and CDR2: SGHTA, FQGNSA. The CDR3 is CASGLQGHEQFF. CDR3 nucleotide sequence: TGTGCCAGCGGCCTACAGGGCCATGAGCAGTTCTTC.

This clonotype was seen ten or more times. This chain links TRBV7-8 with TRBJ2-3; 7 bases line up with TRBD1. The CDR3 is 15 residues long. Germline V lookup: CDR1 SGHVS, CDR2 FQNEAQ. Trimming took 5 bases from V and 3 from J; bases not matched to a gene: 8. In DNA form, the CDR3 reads TGTGCCAGCAGCGTAGACAGGGACCCTACAGATACGCAGTATTTT. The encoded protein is CASSVDRDPTDTQYF.

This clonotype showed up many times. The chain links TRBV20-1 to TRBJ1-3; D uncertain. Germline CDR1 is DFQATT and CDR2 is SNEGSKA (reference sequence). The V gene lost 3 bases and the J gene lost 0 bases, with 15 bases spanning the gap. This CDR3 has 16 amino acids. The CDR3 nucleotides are TGCAGTGCTAGGGAACTAAGAACCAGCTCTGGAAACACCATATATTTT. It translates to CSARELRTSSGNTIYF.

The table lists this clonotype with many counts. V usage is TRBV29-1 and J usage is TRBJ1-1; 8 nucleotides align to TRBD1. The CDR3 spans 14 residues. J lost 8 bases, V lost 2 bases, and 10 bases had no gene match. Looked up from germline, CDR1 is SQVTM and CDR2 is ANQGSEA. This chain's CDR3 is CSVERSDRVTEAFF. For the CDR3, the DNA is TGCAGCGTTGAAAGGTCGGACAGGGTGACGGAAGCTTTCTTT.

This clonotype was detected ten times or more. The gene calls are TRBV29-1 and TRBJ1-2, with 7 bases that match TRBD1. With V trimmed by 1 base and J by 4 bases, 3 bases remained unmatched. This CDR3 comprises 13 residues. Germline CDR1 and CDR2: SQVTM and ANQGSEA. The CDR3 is CSVEGAGGYGYTF. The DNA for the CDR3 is TGCAGCGTTGAAGGCGCAGGGGGCTATGGCTACACCTTC.

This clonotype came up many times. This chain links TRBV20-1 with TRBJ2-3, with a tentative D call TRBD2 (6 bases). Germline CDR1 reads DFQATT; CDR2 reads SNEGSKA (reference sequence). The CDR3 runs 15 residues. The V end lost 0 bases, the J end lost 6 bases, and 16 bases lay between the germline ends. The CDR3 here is CSARDLKLAPDTQYF. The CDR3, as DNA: TGCAGTGCTAGAGATCTCAAACTAGCTCCTGATACGCAGTATTTT.

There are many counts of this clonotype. The CDR3 reads CAWMTGGSDYGYTF. The CDR3 DNA reads TGTGCCTGGATGACGGGAGGCAGTGACTATGGCTACACCTTC. V usage is TRBV30 and J usage is TRBJ1-2; D uncertain. Germline V gene sequence: CDR1 GTSNPN, CDR2 SVGIG (reference sequence). V lost 4 bases, J lost 3 bases, and 15 bases lay in between. This CDR3 is built from 14 residues.

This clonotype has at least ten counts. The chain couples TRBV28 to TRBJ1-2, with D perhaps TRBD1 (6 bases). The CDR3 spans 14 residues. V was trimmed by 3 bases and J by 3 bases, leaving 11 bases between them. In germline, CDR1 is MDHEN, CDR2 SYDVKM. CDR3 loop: CASSFRQVDYGYTF. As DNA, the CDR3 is TGTGCCAGCAGTTTTAGACAGGTTGACTATGGCTACACCTTC.

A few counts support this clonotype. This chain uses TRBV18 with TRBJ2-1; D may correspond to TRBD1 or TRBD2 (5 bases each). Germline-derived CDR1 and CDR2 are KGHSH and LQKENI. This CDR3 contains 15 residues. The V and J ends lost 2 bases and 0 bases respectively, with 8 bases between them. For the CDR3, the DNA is TGTGCCAGCTCACCAGTTGGGGGCTCCTACAATGAGCAGTTCTTC. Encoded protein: CASSPVGGSYNEQFF.

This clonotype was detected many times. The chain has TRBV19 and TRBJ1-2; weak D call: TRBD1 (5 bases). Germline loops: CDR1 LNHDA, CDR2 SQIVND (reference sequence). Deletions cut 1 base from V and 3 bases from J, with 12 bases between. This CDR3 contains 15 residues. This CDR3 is CASSIAGDGYYGYTF. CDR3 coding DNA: TGTGCCAGTAGTATAGCCGGGGACGGCTACTATGGCTACACCTTC.

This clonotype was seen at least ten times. CDR3 nucleotide sequence: TGTGCCAGCAGCCCGGGAGAACGAAGATACGAGCAGTACTTC. It translates to CASSPGERRYEQYF. The chain carries TRBV7-2 and TRBJ2-7, with D possibly matching TRBD2 (6 bases). Trimming cost V 5 bases and J 4 bases, with 15 bases left between them. Germline CDR1 is SGHTA and CDR2 is FQGNSA. The CDR3 has 14 amino acids.

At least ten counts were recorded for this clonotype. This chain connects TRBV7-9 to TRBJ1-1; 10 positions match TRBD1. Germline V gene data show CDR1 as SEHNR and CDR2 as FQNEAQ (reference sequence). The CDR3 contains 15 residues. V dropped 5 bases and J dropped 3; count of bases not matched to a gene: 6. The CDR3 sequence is CASSEGQGRYTEAFF. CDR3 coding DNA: TGTGCCAGCAGCGAGGGACAGGGGCGATACACTGAAGCTTTCTTT.

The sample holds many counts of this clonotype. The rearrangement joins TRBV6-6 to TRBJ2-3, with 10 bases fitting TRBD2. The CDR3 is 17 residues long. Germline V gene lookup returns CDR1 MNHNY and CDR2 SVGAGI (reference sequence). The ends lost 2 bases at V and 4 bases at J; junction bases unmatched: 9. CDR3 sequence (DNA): TGTGCCAGCAGTTACCCCTTTCTAGCGGGGGATGCAGATACGCAGTATTTT. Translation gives CASSYPFLAGDADTQYF.

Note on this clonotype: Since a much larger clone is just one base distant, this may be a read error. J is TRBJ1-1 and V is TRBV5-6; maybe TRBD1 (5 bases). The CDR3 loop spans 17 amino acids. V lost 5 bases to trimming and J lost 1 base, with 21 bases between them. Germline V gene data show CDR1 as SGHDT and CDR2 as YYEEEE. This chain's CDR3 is CASSPSSLRDENTEAFF. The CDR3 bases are TGTGCCAGCAGTCCCTCCTCTCTACGGGACGAGAACACTGAAGCTTTCTTT.

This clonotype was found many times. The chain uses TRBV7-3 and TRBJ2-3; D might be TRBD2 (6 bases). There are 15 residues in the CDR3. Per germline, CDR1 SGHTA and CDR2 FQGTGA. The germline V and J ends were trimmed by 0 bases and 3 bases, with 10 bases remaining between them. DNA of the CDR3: TGTGCCAGCAGCTTAACCGGGAGTTTGACAGATACGCAGTATTTT. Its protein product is CASSLTGSLTDTQYF. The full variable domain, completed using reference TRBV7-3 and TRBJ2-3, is GAGVSQTPSNKVTEKGKYVELRCDPISGHTALYWYRQSLGQGPEFLIYFQGTGAADDSGLPNDRFFAVRPEGSVSTLKIQRTERGDSAVYLCASSLTGSLTDTQYFGPGTRLTVL.

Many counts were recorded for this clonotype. The CDR3, as DNA: TGTGCCAGCAGCGTATGGGGGACAGGCACTAGCACAGATACGCAGTATTTT. It encodes CASSVWGTGTSTDTQYF. The chain is built from TRBV9 and TRBJ2-3, with 8 bases aligning to TRBD1. Germline V gives CDR1 SGDLS, CDR2 YYNGEE. The V segment lost 1 base and the J segment 0 bases; nucleotides outside the gene matches: 7. The CDR3 has 17 amino acids.

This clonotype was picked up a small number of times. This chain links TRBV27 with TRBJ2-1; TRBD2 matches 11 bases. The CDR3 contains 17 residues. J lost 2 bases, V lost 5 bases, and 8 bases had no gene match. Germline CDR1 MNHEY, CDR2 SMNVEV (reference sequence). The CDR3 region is CASSLMGLAVTYNEQFF. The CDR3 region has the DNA TGTGCCAGCAGTCTTATGGGACTAGCGGTTACCTACAATGAGCAGTTCTTC.

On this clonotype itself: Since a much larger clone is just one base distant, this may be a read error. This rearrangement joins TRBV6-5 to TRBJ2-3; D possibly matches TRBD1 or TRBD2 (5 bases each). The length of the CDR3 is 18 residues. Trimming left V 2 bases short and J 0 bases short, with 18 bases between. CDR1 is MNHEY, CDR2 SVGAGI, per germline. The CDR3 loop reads CASSYGRIRWGSTDTQYF. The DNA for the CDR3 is TGTGCCAGCAGTTACGGGCGGATTAGGTGGGGGAGCACAGATACGCAGTATTTT.

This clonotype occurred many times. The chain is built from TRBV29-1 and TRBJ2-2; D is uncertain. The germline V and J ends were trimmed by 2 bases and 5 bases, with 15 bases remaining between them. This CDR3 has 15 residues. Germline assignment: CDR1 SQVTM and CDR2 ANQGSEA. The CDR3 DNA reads TGCAGCGTTGAAACGGGTGGAAGCTTAACCGGGGAGCTGTTTTTT. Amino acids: CSVETGGSLTGELFF.

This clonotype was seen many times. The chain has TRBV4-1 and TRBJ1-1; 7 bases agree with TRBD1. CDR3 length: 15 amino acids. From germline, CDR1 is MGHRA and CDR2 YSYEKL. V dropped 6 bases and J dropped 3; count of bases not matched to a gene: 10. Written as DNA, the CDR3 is TGCGCCAGCAGTCCGGGGGGAGGGGGCCACACTGAAGCTTTCTTT. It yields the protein CASSPGGGGHTEAFF.